This TCR beta chain comes out of a study of blood T cells in healthy people across ages (dated by TCRdb to 2014 to 2015). For the wider study: In model experiments, template switching captured about one uniquely barcoded TCR beta cDNA molecule for every two T cells. To avoid experimental bias, donors of different ages were randomly spread across the sequencing lanes. The study measured age-related changes in TCR beta repertoire diversity using deep sequencing normalized with unique cDNA molecular identifiers. Four age groups were formed from the donors: young (average about 17 years), middle-aged (around 41), aged (around 62) and long-lived (around 82). Two additional independent replicas of 1 million unique cDNA reads from the same blood draw were analyzed for two donors (one aged 18 to 30 and one aged 80 or older). Here is what the overall study found, with its caveats: Estimates of total diversity based on one million sequenced T cells were regarded as lower bounds and as underestimates. Compared with the aged group, the long-lived group had more naive CD4+ T cells, fewer expanded clones and increased TCR diversity, a pattern suggesting age selection. Observed TCR beta diversity per million T cells fell roughly linearly with age, and a significant reduction was already apparent by age approximately 41. There was a strong correlation between observed TCR beta diversity and the percentage of naive T cells measured by flow cytometry. Bulk unsorted PBMC profiling prevented conclusive comparison of naive and antigen-experienced compartments. The CMV infection status of donors was not known, potentially confounding age-related changes in expanded clonotypes.

About this clonotype itself: Its antigen target is currently unknown. No base quality information exists; no much larger clone differs at one position.

The roughly 37 donors, aged about 6 to 95 years, were systemically healthy Caucasian individuals from Russia. Each donor gave ten milliliters of peripheral blood, drawn into EDTA-treated Vacutainer tubes. Ficoll-Paque density-gradient centrifugation was used to isolate PBMCs, with at least 6.5 million per sample. Total RNA, at least 6 micrograms per sample, was extracted from PBMCs with Trizol reagent. For every donor, an aliquot of PBMCs went through flow cytometry to measure the percentages of naive CD45RAhigh/CD27high T cells. The library relied on 5' RACE. The instrument was an Illumina HiSeq 2500. The second PCR ran for roughly 6 to 11 cycles and used a J-beta primer mix along with a sample-barcoded 5' primer. A unique molecular identifier was introduced onto each TCR beta cDNA molecule by a template-switch 5' adaptor carrying 12 random nucleotides. Each sample yielded at least 2.5 million CDR3-containing paired-end reads. All of the RNA was converted into first-strand cDNA using the Mint cDNA synthesis kit, with a TRBC-specific oligonucleotide serving as the primer. Following uracil-DNA glycosylase treatment, a first 18-cycle PCR with universal primers M1SS and BC2_uni_R was performed on all cDNA. In the source study's methods: For normalization, 1 million high-quality reads were randomly selected from each sample, with every read carrying a distinct molecular identifier. Reads sharing molecular identifiers were discarded rather than binned into consensus sequences. CDR3 identification, clonotype clustering and error correction used MiTCR with a Q25 quality threshold and the strictest error-elimination algorithm. A nonparametric unseen species model with Euler transformation was used to estimate a lower bound on total TCR beta diversity. TCRdb handled the public reads itself, with Q25 trimming in fastp and clone calling in MiXCR, and kept productive beta chains. Identical CDR3 proteins give one entry, which carries the most common genes and DNA. TCRdb, not the authors, supplied the V and J calls. This sample lists about 1,800,000 distinct CDR3 sequences; roughly 27% were detected once. 7.7% of the sample is held by the ten biggest clonotypes.

Reading the germline V gene (reference sequence) gives CDR1 DFQATT and CDR2 SNEGSKA. Taken from cysteine to phenylalanine, the CDR3 has 15 residues. CDR3 DNA is the only sequence kept; it has 45 bases, read in frame from the first base. V is pared back by 1 base and J by 2 bases, with 12 bases lying between the germline termini. The source of this sequence is a woman between 25 and 40 years old in good health. Sequencing was carried out using blood. Rearrangement joined TRBV20-1 to TRBJ2-1, with the D call tentatively TRBD1 or TRBD2, each fitting 6 bases. The nucleotide sequence reads TGCAGTGCTAGAGTGGGGGGCGTCCCCTACAATGAGCAGTTCTTC. Its protein product is CSARVGGVPYNEQFF.